Listed here are 7 T cell receptor beta chains from one sample, sequenced in a study of glioma-infiltrating T cells after dendritic cell vaccination. Measured with immunoSEQ multiplex PCR; TCRdb has only the in-frame clones, and not every one. Of around 37,000 clones listed, roughly four fifths are singletons. The source was blood, collected before dendritic cell vaccination. The receptors come from a human donor with glioblastoma.

The V and J genes are TRBV28 and TRBJ1-5; no definite D call. The germline V gene encodes CDR1 MDHEN and CDR2 SYDVKM. The ends were cut back, 0 bases at V and 3 bases at J, with 9 bases in the middle. CDR3 length equals 15 residues. Here the CDR3 reads CASSLWYGSNQPQHF. The CDR3 DNA sequence: TGTGCCAGCAGTTTATGGTACGGTTCCAATCAGCCCCAGCATTTT.

The V gene is TRBV6-6, the J gene TRBJ1-5; D unclear. The CDR3 has 15 amino acids. From germline, CDR1 is MNHNY and CDR2 SVGAGI (reference sequence). Between the trimmed V and J ends, which lost 0 bases and 2 bases, there was a span of 8 bases. CDR3 in DNA: TGTGCCAGCAGTTACTCCTTGGCGGGCAATCAGCCCCAGCATTTT. Translating it yields CASSYSLAGNQPQHF.

This rearrangement joins TRBV9 to TRBJ2-5; the match to TRBD1 covers 7 bases. Per the germline V gene, CDR1 is SGDLS and CDR2 is YYNGEE. The CDR3 runs 14 residues. Unmatched junction bases numbered 8, after V lost 4 bases and J lost 5 bases. The CDR3 nucleotides read TGTGCCAGCAGCCCCCGGACAGGATTGGAGACCCAGTACTTC. Translated, it gives CASSPRTGLETQYF.

The rearrangement joins TRBV9 to TRBJ1-4; possibly TRBD1 for D (5 bases). The germline V gene encodes CDR1 SGDLS and CDR2 YYNGEE. This CDR3 spans 16 amino acids. V was trimmed by 4 bases and J by 5 bases, leaving 18 bases between them. The CDR3 loop is CASSPWGGKGNEKLFF. The CDR3 DNA reads TGTGCCAGCAGCCCCTGGGGCGGCAAGGGCAATGAAAAACTGTTTTTT. Based on the CDR3 plus reference TRBV9 and TRBJ1-4, the full variable domain is DSGVTQTPKHLITATGQRVTLRCSPRSGDLSVYWYQQSLDQGLQFLIQYYNGEERAKGNILERFSAQQFPDLHSELNLSSLELGDSALYFCASSPWGGKGNEKLFFGSGTQLSVL.

The chain is built from TRBV7-2 and TRBJ2-4; a possible D gene is TRBD2 (5 bases). Germline V gene lookup returns CDR1 SGHTA and CDR2 FQGNSA. Trimming cost V 0 bases and J 0 bases, with 21 bases left between them. CDR3 length: 20 amino acids. This chain's CDR3 is CASSLARVGGLWAAKNIQYF. CDR3 DNA: TGTGCCAGCAGCTTAGCGAGGGTTGGTGGCCTCTGGGCAGCCAAAAACATTCAGTACTTC.

This chain connects TRBV7-3 to TRBJ2-1, with 12 bases that match TRBD2. Unmatched junction bases numbered 6, after V lost 1 base and J lost 8 bases. This CDR3 is built from 16 residues. Germline V gene data show CDR1 as SGHTA and CDR2 as FQGTGA. The CDR3 nucleotides read TGTGCCAGCAGCTTAATGGCTAGCGGGGGGGCACATGAGCAGTTCTTC. It translates to CASSLMASGGAHEQFF. Looking up the rest from reference TRBV7-3 and TRBJ2-1 gives the full variable domain: GAGVSQTPSNKVTEKGKYVELRCDPISGHTALYWYRQSLGQGPEFLIYFQGTGAADDSGLPNDRFFAVRPEGSVSTLKIQRTERGDSAVYLCASSLMASGGAHEQFFGPGTRLTVL.

The chain joins TRBV5-4 to TRBJ2-1; no clear D gene. Germline V gene lookup returns CDR1 SGHNT and CDR2 YYREEE (reference sequence). V was shortened by 0 bases and J by 0 bases, with 7 bases between the two germline ends. The CDR3 is 15 residues long. The CDR3 loop reads CASSLVYSSYNEQFF. Here the CDR3 DNA reads TGTGCCAGCAGCTTGGTCTACAGCTCCTACAATGAGCAGTTCTTC.